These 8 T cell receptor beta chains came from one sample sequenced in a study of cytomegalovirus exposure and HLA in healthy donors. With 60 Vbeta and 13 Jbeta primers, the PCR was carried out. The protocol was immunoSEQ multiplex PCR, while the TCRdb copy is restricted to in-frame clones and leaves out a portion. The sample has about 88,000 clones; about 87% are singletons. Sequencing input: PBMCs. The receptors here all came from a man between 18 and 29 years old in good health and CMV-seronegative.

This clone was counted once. CDR3 protein: CASSAWTGIQETQYF. Written as DNA, the CDR3 is TGTGCCAGCAGCGCGTGGACAGGGATCCAAGAGACCCAGTACTTC. The chain carries TRBV7-8 and TRBJ2-5; 8 nucleotides match TRBD1. CDR1 is SGHVS, CDR2 FQNEAQ, per germline. The CDR3 consists of 15 residues. With 5 bases clipped from V and 1 base from J, the junction kept 6 bases outside the gene matches.

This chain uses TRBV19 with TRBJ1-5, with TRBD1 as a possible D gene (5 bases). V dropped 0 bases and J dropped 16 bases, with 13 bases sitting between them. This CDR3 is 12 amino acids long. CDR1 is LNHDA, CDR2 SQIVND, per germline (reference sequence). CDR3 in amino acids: CASSIDHQGKHF. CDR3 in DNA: TGTGCCAGTAGTATAGATCATCAGGGTAAACATTTT.

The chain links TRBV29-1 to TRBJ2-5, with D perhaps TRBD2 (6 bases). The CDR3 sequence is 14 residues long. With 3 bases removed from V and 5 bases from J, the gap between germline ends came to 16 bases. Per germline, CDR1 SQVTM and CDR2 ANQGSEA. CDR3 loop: CSVESSGTFETQYF. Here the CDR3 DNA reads TGCAGCGTTGAGAGCTCCGGGACTTTTGAGACCCAGTACTTC.

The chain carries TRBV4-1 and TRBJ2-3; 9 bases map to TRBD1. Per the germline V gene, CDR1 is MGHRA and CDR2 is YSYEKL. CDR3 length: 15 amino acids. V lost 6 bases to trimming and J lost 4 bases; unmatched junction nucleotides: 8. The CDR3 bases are TGCGCCAGCAGGAAGACAGGGGGGCTGGCAGATACGCAGTATTTT. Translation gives CASRKTGGLADTQYF.

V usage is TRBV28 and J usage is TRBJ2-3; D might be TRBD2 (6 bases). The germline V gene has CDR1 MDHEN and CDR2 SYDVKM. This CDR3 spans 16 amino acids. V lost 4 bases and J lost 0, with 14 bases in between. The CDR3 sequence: CASSSLGLASTDTQYF. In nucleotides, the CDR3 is TGTGCCAGCAGTTCCCTGGGGCTAGCGAGCACAGATACGCAGTATTTT.

The CDR3 DNA sequence: TGTGCCAGCAGCCCCGGACAGGGAAAGACTAGCGGGAGGGGTGGTGAGCAGTTCTTC. Its translation is CASSPGQGKTSGRGGEQFF. The genes are TRBV28 and TRBJ2-1, with TRBD2 matching over 14 bases. The CDR3 covers 19 residues. Germline loops: CDR1 MDHEN, CDR2 SYDVKM. V lost 6 bases to trimming and J lost 9 bases; unmatched junction nucleotides: 19.

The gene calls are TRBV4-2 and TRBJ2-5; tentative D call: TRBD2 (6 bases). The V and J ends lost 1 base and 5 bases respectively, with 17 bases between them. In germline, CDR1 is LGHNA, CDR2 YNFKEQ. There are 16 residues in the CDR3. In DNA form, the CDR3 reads TGTGCCAGCAGCCAAGTTAGTAGGACTATGTTGGAGACCCAGTACTTC. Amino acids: CASSQVSRTMLETQYF.

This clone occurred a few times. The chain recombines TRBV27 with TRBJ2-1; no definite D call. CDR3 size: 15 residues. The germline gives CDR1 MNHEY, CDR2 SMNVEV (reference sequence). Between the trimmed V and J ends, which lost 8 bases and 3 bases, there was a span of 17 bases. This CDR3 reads CASVPHGLDYNEQFF. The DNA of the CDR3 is TGTGCCAGCGTTCCCCATGGGCTGGACTACAATGAGCAGTTCTTC.